The 21 T cell receptor beta chains below all came from one sample that was sequenced in a study of early T cells in non-severe SARS-CoV-2 infection. In TCRdb, the 5' RACE reads were re-called with MiXCR into one record per CDR3 protein. This table has about 67,000 distinct CDR3 sequences, more than 8% appearing once. The source material was whole blood, sampled at baseline. The receptors were sampled from an adult who was a healthcare worker with PCR-confirmed SARS-CoV-2 infection or an uninfected control (not recorded which).

V and J are TRBV27 and TRBJ2-7; 12 bases map to TRBD2. Germline CDR1 is MNHEY and CDR2 is SMNVEV (reference sequence). CDR3 length: 16 amino acids. The V segment lost 4 bases and the J segment 3 bases; nucleotides outside the gene matches: 7. CDR3 DNA: TGTGCCAGCAGTTCCCGACTAGCGGGAGACCTCTACGAGCAGTACTTC. Protein: CASSSRLAGDLYEQYF.

The rearrangement uses TRBV28 and TRBJ2-3; 9 bases are shared with TRBD1. CDR3 length: 14 residues. The germline V gene has CDR1 MDHEN and CDR2 SYDVKM. The V and J ends lost 5 bases and 6 bases, in that order; junction bases with no gene match: 6. This CDR3 is CASSPGQGLDTQYF. DNA of the CDR3: TGTGCCAGCAGTCCGGGACAGGGATTGGATACGCAGTATTTT.

The table lists this clonotype with many counts. The chain uses TRBV25-1 and TRBJ2-1; D call uncertain. Trimming took off 6 bases at V and 9 bases at J, with 18 bases between the two ends. This CDR3 region has 14 residues. Germline CDR1 MGHDK, CDR2 SYGVNS. This chain's CDR3 is CASRAAEVLVEQFF. CDR3 bases: TGTGCCAGCAGGGCGGCAGAAGTTTTGGTTGAGCAGTTCTTC. Full variable domain (remainder filled in from reference TRBV25-1 and TRBJ2-1): EADIYQTPRYLVIGTGKKITLECSQTMGHDKMYWYQQDPGMELHLIHYSYGVNSTEKGDLSSESTVSRIRTEHFPLTLESARPSHTSQYLCASRAAEVLVEQFFGPGTRLTVL.

This clonotype was recorded at least ten times. CDR3 residues: CASSRTGHYNEQFF. The CDR3 DNA reads as TGCGCCAGCAGCAGGACGGGACATTACAATGAGCAGTTCTTC. V and J are TRBV5-1 and TRBJ2-1; D might be TRBD1 (6 bases). The V end lost 4 bases, the J end lost 4 bases, and 12 bases lay between the germline ends. This CDR3 contains 14 residues. Germline V lookup: CDR1 SGHRS, CDR2 YFSETQ.

This clonotype came up a few times. The chain joins TRBV7-8 to TRBJ2-5; D is uncertain. Germline V CDR1 and CDR2: SGHVS, FQNEAQ. There are 13 residues in the CDR3. With 5 bases removed from V and 4 bases from J, the gap between germline ends came to 11 bases. CDR3 sequence (DNA): TGTGCCAGCAGCCCGGCGGAAGCAGAGACCCAGTACTTC. It specifies CASSPAEAETQYF.

The sample holds many counts of this clonotype. The rearrangement joins TRBV19 to TRBJ2-3; 7 nucleotides align to TRBD1. V was clipped by 3 bases and J by 4 bases; unmatched bases: 1. The CDR3 has 13 residues. Per germline, CDR1 LNHDA and CDR2 SQIVND (reference sequence). The CDR3 protein is CASSIQGADTQYF. In nucleotides, the CDR3 is TGTGCCAGTAGTATCCAGGGGGCAGATACGCAGTATTTT.

This clonotype appeared many times. The chain employs TRBV18 and TRBJ2-2, with 9 bases fitting TRBD1. CDR1 is KGHSH and CDR2 is LQKENI in the germline V gene. CDR3 length: 19 amino acids. Germline trimming cut 5 bases from V and 0 bases from J; bases unmatched to any gene: 13. CDR3 nucleotide sequence: TGTGCCAGCTCATCCTCGGGACAGGGCTTTTACGCGAACACCGGGGAGCTGTTTTTT. Translating it yields CASSSSGQGFYANTGELFF.

The chain links TRBV28 to TRBJ1-2; 9 nucleotides line up with TRBD1. Trimming took 7 bases from V and 4 from J; bases not matched to a gene: 16. Germline CDR1 is MDHEN and CDR2 is SYDVKM. The CDR3 has 17 amino acids. CDR3 sequence: CASTILRGQGPAYGYTF. The CDR3 DNA reads as TGTGCCAGCACCATCCTCCGAGGACAGGGGCCGGCCTATGGCTACACCTTC.

This rearrangement joins TRBV29-1 to TRBJ2-7; D unresolved. V lost 4 bases and J 2 bases, leaving 9 bases between the germline ends. Germline V gives CDR1 SQVTM, CDR2 ANQGSEA. This CDR3 is built from 12 residues. The CDR3 loop reads CSVAVSPYEQYF. The CDR3 nucleotides are TGCAGCGTTGCGGTATCACCCTACGAGCAGTACTTC.

This clonotype was found a few times. V gene TRBV28 combines with J gene TRBJ2-4; the match to TRBD1 covers 7 bases. CDR1 MDHEN and CDR2 SYDVKM come from the germline V gene. This CDR3 spans 15 amino acids. The trim removed 7 bases at V and 4 bases at J, leaving 10 bases unmatched. DNA of the CDR3: TGTGCCAGCATAGGGGACAGACAGGAGAAAAACATTCAGTACTTC. It translates to CASIGDRQEKNIQYF.

The gene calls are TRBV7-2 and TRBJ2-3; D is possibly TRBD1 (8 bases). Trimming cost V 5 bases and J 4 bases, with 19 bases left between them. The CDR3 has 16 amino acids. Germline-derived CDR1 and CDR2 are SGHTA and FQGNSA. CDR3 sequence reads: CASSPYDRGGSDTQYF. CDR3 DNA: TGTGCCAGCAGCCCGTACGACAGGGGAGGGTCAGATACGCAGTATTTT.

The sample holds a few counts of this clonotype. The chain employs TRBV7-2 and TRBJ2-2; TRBD1 might be the D (6 bases). Per germline, CDR1 SGHTA and CDR2 FQGNSA. The V and J ends lost 6 bases and 8 bases respectively, with 19 bases between them. This CDR3 contains 15 residues. The DNA of the CDR3 is TGTGCCAGCAGGTCCGGGACATTAAGGCGAGGGGAGCTGTTTTTT. Translated: CASRSGTLRRGELFF.

This clonotype turned up a few times. CDR3 nucleotides: TGTGCCAGCAGCTCTACAGGGGGCGGGCAGCCCCAGCATTTT. As protein: CASSSTGGGQPQHF. This chain joins TRBV5-6 and TRBJ1-5, with TRBD1 matching over 9 bases. Trimming at V came to 3 bases and at J to 7 bases, leaving 5 bases not matched to a gene. CDR1 and CDR2 (germline): SGHDT, YYEEEE. The CDR3 spans 14 residues. The variable domain in full, with the rest retrieved from reference TRBV5-6 and TRBJ1-5, is DAGVTQSPTHLIKTRGQQVTLRCSPKSGHDTVSWYQQALGQGPQFIFQYYEEEERQRGNFPDRFSGHQFPNYSSELNVNALLLGDSALYLCASSSTGGGQPQHFGDGTRLSIL.

This clonotype was observed at least ten times. The rearrangement links TRBV12-3 or TRBV12-4 to TRBJ2-5; D is unresolved. V dropped 8 bases and J dropped 2 bases, with 6 bases sitting between them. This CDR3 region has 11 residues. The DNA for the CDR3 is TGTGCCAGCGCCCTACAAGAGACCCAGTACTTC. Protein sequence: CASALQETQYF.

This clonotype was recorded many times. The chain has TRBV9 and TRBJ1-4; weak D call: TRBD1 (6 bases). V lost 0 bases and J lost 0, with 15 bases in between. Germline CDR1 is SGDLS and CDR2 is YYNGEE. This CDR3 has 18 residues. The CDR3 DNA follows: TGTGCCAGCAGCGTAGCCGCTCCGGGACAAGCAACTAATGAAAAACTGTTTTTT. This codes for CASSVAAPGQATNEKLFF.

At least ten counts were recorded for this clonotype. The gene calls are TRBV18 and TRBJ1-1; weak D call: TRBD1 (5 bases). Deletions cut 3 bases from V and 3 bases from J, with 14 bases between. There are 15 residues in the CDR3. In germline, CDR1 is KGHSH, CDR2 LQKENI. CDR3 amino acids: CASSPPSGQDTEAFF. The CDR3 region has the DNA TGTGCCAGCTCACCGCCCTCGGGGCAGGACACTGAAGCTTTCTTT.

This clonotype was seen many times. The gene calls are TRBV27 and TRBJ1-5; TRBD1 agrees at 7 bases. Germline CDR1 and CDR2: MNHEY and SMNVEV (reference sequence). V lost 4 bases to trimming and J lost 2 bases; unmatched junction nucleotides: 5. The CDR3 contains 15 residues. DNA for the CDR3: TGTGCCAGCAGTTCAGACAGGGCGGGCAATCAGCCCCAGCATTTT. This sequence encodes CASSSDRAGNQPQHF.

This clonotype was seen a handful of times. J is TRBJ2-5 and V is TRBV28, with TRBD1 matching 10 bases. This CDR3 region has 13 residues. Germline V gene sequence: CDR1 MDHEN, CDR2 SYDVKM. V shed 8 bases, J shed 2 bases, and the junction held 2 bases outside the gene matches. The CDR3 bases are TGTGCCAGCCGGGGACAGGGGCAAGAGACCCAGTACTTC. It encodes CASRGQGQETQYF.

The chain is built from TRBV28 and TRBJ2-2; D is undetermined. The CDR3 runs 14 residues. Germline assignment: CDR1 MDHEN and CDR2 SYDVKM. The germline V and J ends were trimmed by 6 bases and 5 bases, with 13 bases remaining between them. This CDR3 is CASRTYPMTGELFF. DNA of the CDR3: TGTGCCAGCAGGACCTACCCGATGACCGGGGAGCTGTTTTTT.

The V and J genes are TRBV28 and TRBJ1-1; the match to TRBD1 covers 10 bases. The ends lost 5 bases at V and 3 bases at J; junction bases unmatched: 6. The CDR3 is made up of 15 amino acids. Per germline, CDR1 MDHEN and CDR2 SYDVKM. The CDR3 nucleotides read TGTGCCAGCAGTCCTGAAGGACAGGGGGACACTGAAGCTTTCTTT. Its translation is CASSPEGQGDTEAFF.

This clonotype was found once. J is TRBJ1-5 and V is TRBV28, with D maybe TRBD1 (5 bases). This CDR3 contains 15 residues. The germline V gene encodes CDR1 MDHEN and CDR2 SYDVKM. Trimming shortened V by 6 bases and J by 2 bases, and 14 bases separated the two germline ends. The CDR3 here is CASRGGPGGNQPQHF. Here the CDR3 DNA reads TGTGCCAGCAGGGGAGGACCGGGGGGCAATCAGCCCCAGCATTTT.